Presented here are 26 T cell receptor beta chains from one specimen sequenced in a study of blood T cell repertoires in COVID-19. Sequenced by immunoSEQ multiplex PCR; TCRdb stores in-frame clones only, minus some. The sample holds approximately 130,000 clones, roughly 87% seen once. The sample was PBMCs or T cells enriched from blood (not recorded which). These receptors came from a man aged 30-40 years who had recovered from COVID-19.

This clone was seen only once. This chain connects TRBV19 to TRBJ1-5; D is unresolved. Germline assignment: CDR1 LNHDA and CDR2 SQIVND (reference sequence). V lost 5 bases, J lost 6 bases, and 11 bases lay in between. CDR3 size: 13 residues. The CDR3: CASSARVSQPQHF. CDR3 sequence (DNA): TGTGCCAGTAGTGCCCGGGTAAGTCAGCCCCAGCATTTT.

The chain carries TRBV3-1 (or the pseudogene TRBV3-2) and TRBJ1-1; possible D gene TRBD1, 6 bases. CDR3 length: 14 residues. V was cut by 1 base and J by 5 bases, with 11 bases left in between. Germline values: CDR1 LGHDT, CDR2 YNNKEL (reference sequence). CDR3 residues: CASSQGGRGTEAFF. The CDR3 DNA reads TGTGCCAGCAGCCAAGGGGGGCGCGGGACTGAAGCTTTCTTT.

The chain joins TRBV10-3 to TRBJ1-2, with TRBD1 matching 10 bases. This CDR3 spans 14 amino acids. The germline CDR1 and CDR2 sequences are ENHRY and SYGVKD. Trimming at V came to 5 bases and at J to 6 bases, leaving 6 bases not matched to a gene. The CDR3 loop is CAISLTGGENGYTF. The CDR3 coding sequence is TGTGCCATCAGTTTGACAGGGGGCGAGAATGGCTACACCTTC.

CDR3 nucleotides: TGCAGCGTTGATAGGACAGAGGACAGATCCTTTGAGGGCTACACCTTC. This codes for CSVDRTEDRSFEGYTF. V is TRBV29-1 and J is TRBJ1-2; tentative D call: TRBD1 (6 bases). The CDR3 sequence is 16 residues long. Deletions cut 3 bases from V and 8 bases from J, with 25 bases between. Germline CDR1 reads SQVTM; CDR2 reads ANQGSEA.

The CDR3 DNA reads TGTGCCAGCAGTGCATCGGGCGGGTTAAAGGAAAAACTGTTTTTT. Translated, it gives CASSASGGLKEKLFF. The chain is built from TRBV2 and TRBJ1-4; D gene unclear. Germline CDR1 and CDR2: SNHLY and FYNNEI. The CDR3 contains 15 residues. The V and J ends lost 4 bases and 8 bases respectively, with 17 bases between them.

V gene TRBV24-1 combines with J gene TRBJ2-5, with D possibly matching TRBD2 (7 bases). Germline V CDR1 and CDR2: KGHDR, SFDVKD. V lost 3 bases, J lost 4 bases, and 8 bases lay in between. The CDR3 runs to 13 residues. In DNA, the CDR3 is TGTGCCACCAGTGATAGGGGGGGAGAGACCCAGTACTTC. It translates to CATSDRGGETQYF.

The gene calls are TRBV18 and TRBJ2-7; the match to TRBD1 covers 8 bases. The trim removed 4 bases at V and 5 bases at J, leaving 4 bases unmatched. The CDR3 runs 13 residues. The germline V gene has CDR1 KGHSH and CDR2 LQKENI. The CDR3 region is CASSRTDRDEQYV. CDR3 nucleotide sequence: TGTGCCAGCTCACGAACGGACAGGGACGAGCAGTACGTC.

For the CDR3, the DNA is TGTGCCAGCAGCCCCAGGGGCACAGATACGCAGTATTTT. This translates into CASSPRGTDTQYF. V usage is TRBV7-8 and J usage is TRBJ2-3; D may be TRBD1 (5 bases). The CDR3 covers 13 residues. Germline loops: CDR1 SGHVS, CDR2 FQNEAQ. Trimming removed 5 bases at V and 1 base at J, with 7 bases between.

The chain joins TRBV5-4 to TRBJ2-7; 7 nucleotides match TRBD2. This CDR3 comprises 15 residues. The V segment lost 1 base and the J segment 0 bases; nucleotides outside the gene matches: 4. Germline V gene lookup returns CDR1 SGHNT and CDR2 YYREEE (reference sequence). CDR3 coding DNA: TGTGCCAGCAGCTTGTCCCTAGCGGACTCCTACGAGCAGTACTTC. Protein sequence: CASSLSLADSYEQYF.

This clone appeared a single time. The chain couples TRBV18 to TRBJ1-1, with 7 positions matching TRBD1. Losses at the gene ends were 3 bases for V and 7 bases for J; bases not matched to a gene: 5. The CDR3 runs 13 residues. CDR1 is KGHSH and CDR2 is LQKENI in the germline V gene. In DNA form, the CDR3 reads TGTGCCAGCTCACCGGGACAGAGTAGTGAAGCTTTCTTT. Translation gives CASSPGQSSEAFF.

The rearrangement uses TRBV30 and TRBJ1-2; no clear D gene. The CDR3 loop spans 14 amino acids. Germline lookup yields CDR1 GTSNPN and CDR2 SVGIG (reference sequence). The V gene lost 0 bases and the J gene lost 5 bases, with 13 bases spanning the gap. As DNA, the CDR3 is TGTGCCTGGAGTGTACGAACAGTTCAATATGGCTACACCTTC. Amino acid sequence: CAWSVRTVQYGYTF.

The V and J genes are TRBV2 and TRBJ2-4; 7 positions match TRBD2. Trimming took 2 bases from V and 0 from J; bases not matched to a gene: 16. This CDR3 is built from 20 residues. Germline loops: CDR1 SNHLY, CDR2 FYNNEI. The CDR3 here is CASSERALAVLTLAKNIQYF. DNA for the CDR3: TGTGCCAGCAGTGAAAGGGCCCTAGCGGTTCTAACCCTAGCCAAAAACATTCAGTACTTC.

The chain uses TRBV6-5 and TRBJ2-5, with TRBD1 matching 8 bases. V shed 7 bases and J 5 bases; nucleotides not matched to a gene: 6. This CDR3 comprises 13 residues. CDR1 MNHEY and CDR2 SVGAGI come from the germline V gene. CDR3 DNA sequence: TGTGCCAGCATAAACAGGGGGACGGAGACCCAGTACTTC. Translation: CASINRGTETQYF.

This chain joins TRBV11-2 and TRBJ2-7; 10 positions match TRBD1. Germline CDR1 SGHAT, CDR2 FQNNGV. This CDR3 contains 16 residues. V lost 5 bases and J lost 3; bases outside the gene matches: 10. The CDR3 here is CASSDPPGQGNYEQYF. The CDR3 DNA reads as TGTGCCAGCAGCGACCCACCGGGACAGGGGAACTACGAGCAGTACTTC.

The gene calls are TRBV13 and TRBJ2-3; weak D call: TRBD2 (5 bases). Germline values: CDR1 PRHDT, CDR2 FYEKMQ (reference sequence). CDR3 length: 13 residues. Trimming took off 3 bases at V and 10 bases at J, with 14 bases between the two ends. The CDR3 nucleotides read TGTGCCAGCAGCTTGGGAACTAGAGGTGCGCAGTATTTT. It specifies CASSLGTRGAQYF.

This clone was detected only once. The chain has TRBV19 and TRBJ1-5, with D possibly being TRBD1 (6 bases). CDR1 LNHDA and CDR2 SQIVND come from the germline V gene (reference sequence). V was shortened by 9 bases and J by 2 bases, with 23 bases between the two germline ends. The length of the CDR3 is 17 residues. The CDR3 nucleotides are TGTGCCAGCGCACGAGTCACCCGAGGACAGCGCAATCAGCCCCAGCATTTT. This gives the protein CASARVTRGQRNQPQHF.

The chain is built from TRBV7-9 and TRBJ2-1; 8 nucleotides line up with TRBD2. Germline lookup yields CDR1 SEHNR and CDR2 FQNEAQ (reference sequence). Losses at the gene ends were 5 bases for V and 8 bases for J; bases not matched to a gene: 8. This CDR3 is built from 14 residues. The CDR3 sequence: CASSVSGTSDEQFF. Written as DNA, the CDR3 is TGTGCCAGCAGCGTTAGCGGGACGTCAGATGAGCAGTTCTTC. Full variable domain (outside the CDR3, taken from reference TRBV7-9 and TRBJ2-1): DTGVSQNPRHKITKRGQNVTFRCDPISEHNRLYWYRQTLGQGPEFLTYFQNEAQLEKSRLLSDRFSAERPKGSFSTLEIQRTEQGDSAMYLCASSVSGTSDEQFFGPGTRLTVL.

This clone was recorded at least ten times. The chain links TRBV19 to TRBJ2-3, with TRBD1 matching 12 bases. Trimming at V came to 5 bases and at J to 7 bases, leaving 7 bases not matched to a gene. CDR1 is LNHDA, CDR2 SQIVND, per germline (reference sequence). This CDR3 is 15 amino acids long. The DNA of the CDR3 is TGTGCCAGTAGTCCCCGGGACAGGGGGCATTATACGCAGTATTTT. It specifies CASSPRDRGHYTQYF.

V gene TRBV27 combines with J gene TRBJ1-1, with a possible D match to TRBD1 (5 bases). Trimming left V 2 bases short and J 7 bases short, with 14 bases between. The CDR3 contains 14 residues. Germline V CDR1 and CDR2: MNHEY, SMNVEV (reference sequence). The CDR3 coding sequence is TGTGCCAGCAGTTTAGGCGGGGCCATCAATGAAGCTTTCTTT. Encoded protein: CASSLGGAINEAFF.

The rearrangement joins TRBV29-1 to TRBJ2-5; 11 positions agree with TRBD2. CDR1 SQVTM and CDR2 ANQGSEA come from the germline V gene. The V gene end was trimmed by 3 bases and the J gene end by 2 bases; junction bases not matched to a gene: 2. CDR3 size: 14 residues. The CDR3 bases are TGCAGCGTTGACCCTAGCGGGGGGCAAGAGACCCAGTACTTC. Translating gives CSVDPSGGQETQYF.

This sequence joins TRBV3-1 (or the pseudogene TRBV3-2) and TRBJ2-3; 16 bases are a match to TRBD2. The CDR3 is 19 amino acids. From germline, CDR1 is LGHDT and CDR2 YNNKEL (reference sequence). The V and J ends lost 4 bases and 4 bases, in that order; junction bases with no gene match: 11. For the CDR3, the DNA is TGTGCCAGCAGCCCCGGAAGGGGACTAGCGGGGGGGCTATCAGATACGCAGTATTTT. This codes for CASSPGRGLAGGLSDTQYF.

The rearrangement uses TRBV9 and TRBJ1-4; 9 nucleotides match TRBD1. The CDR3 sequence is 14 residues long. V shed 4 bases, J shed 8 bases, and the junction held 6 bases outside the gene matches. Germline CDR1 SGDLS, CDR2 YYNGEE. CDR3 sequence reads: CASSSGTGREKLFF. CDR3 in DNA: TGTGCCAGCAGCTCCGGGACAGGGAGGGAAAAACTGTTTTTT.

The genes are TRBV6-5 and TRBJ1-2; 7 bases are a match to TRBD1. V dropped 0 bases and J dropped 0; count of bases not matched to a gene: 1. In germline, CDR1 is MNHEY, CDR2 SVGAGI. CDR3 size: 15 residues. The DNA for the CDR3 is TGTGCCAGCAGTTACTCGCAGGGGGCTAACTATGGCTACACCTTC. Amino acid sequence: CASSYSQGANYGYTF.

The rearrangement links TRBV11-2 to TRBJ2-3, with TRBD2 matching over 10 bases. The CDR3 length is 15 residues. V shed 2 bases and J 4 bases; nucleotides not matched to a gene: 3. Germline V lookup: CDR1 SGHAT, CDR2 FQNNGV. This CDR3 reads CASSLTSGTSDTQYF. The CDR3 region has the DNA TGTGCCAGCAGCTTAACTAGCGGGACTTCAGATACGCAGTATTTT.

This chain connects TRBV29-1 to TRBJ2-3, with TRBD1 matching 7 bases. The J segment lost 3 bases and the V segment lost 7 bases, leaving 10 bases of the junction unmatched. This CDR3 is 14 amino acids long. Germline-derived CDR1 and CDR2 are SQVTM and ANQGSEA. The CDR3 protein is CSANRGTPTDTQYF. In nucleotides, the CDR3 is TGCAGCGCTAACAGGGGTACGCCAACAGATACGCAGTATTTT.

Notes on this clone: One end of the junction does not line up with germline, which may come from a read error. This chain uses TRBV5-1 with TRBJ2-5; D is undetermined. This CDR3 contains 13 residues. In germline, CDR1 is SGHRS, CDR2 YFSETQ. This CDR3 is CACSSIIEETQYF. CDR3 sequence (DNA): TGCGCCTGCAGTTCAATCATAGAAGAGACCCAGTACTTC.